Given below is one T cell receptor beta chain in context. The antigen is undetermined. This sample stems from a study of T-cell reconstitution after alpha-beta-depleted transplantation in children. The ends were cut back, 2 bases at V and 6 bases at J, with 11 bases in the middle. Germline V gives CDR1 MDHEN, CDR2 SYDVKM. The CDR3 covers 14 residues. Unique molecular identifiers were used in preparing the TCRbeta library. TCRdb redid the calling of the PCR reads with MiXCR, one entry per CDR3 protein. The sample shows more than 200,000 distinct CDR3 sequences, more than 20% of them seen only once. Study-level findings and limits: Surviving recipient T cells and thymic progenitors produced the high day-60 TCRbeta diversity seen in some patients. Newly produced T cells mostly provided counts and TCRbeta diversity after one year, as hyperexpanded clones declined. About two months after transplant, alpha-beta T cells reportedly came from several hundred expanded graft clones.

This sequence originates from a female patient aged 2 to 10 who had a stem cell transplant for congenital amegakaryocytic thrombocytopenia, so the T cells may come from the graft donor. The starting material was PBMCs, mostly from graft donor cells, obtained 360 days after TCRalphabeta/CD19-depleted stem cell transplant. The chain employs TRBV28 and TRBJ2-1; tentative D call: TRBD1 (5 bases). In nucleotides, the CDR3 is TGTGCCAGCAGTTTAGTTGGGGCTCTCAATGAGCAGTTCTTC. Residues: CASSLVGALNEQFF.